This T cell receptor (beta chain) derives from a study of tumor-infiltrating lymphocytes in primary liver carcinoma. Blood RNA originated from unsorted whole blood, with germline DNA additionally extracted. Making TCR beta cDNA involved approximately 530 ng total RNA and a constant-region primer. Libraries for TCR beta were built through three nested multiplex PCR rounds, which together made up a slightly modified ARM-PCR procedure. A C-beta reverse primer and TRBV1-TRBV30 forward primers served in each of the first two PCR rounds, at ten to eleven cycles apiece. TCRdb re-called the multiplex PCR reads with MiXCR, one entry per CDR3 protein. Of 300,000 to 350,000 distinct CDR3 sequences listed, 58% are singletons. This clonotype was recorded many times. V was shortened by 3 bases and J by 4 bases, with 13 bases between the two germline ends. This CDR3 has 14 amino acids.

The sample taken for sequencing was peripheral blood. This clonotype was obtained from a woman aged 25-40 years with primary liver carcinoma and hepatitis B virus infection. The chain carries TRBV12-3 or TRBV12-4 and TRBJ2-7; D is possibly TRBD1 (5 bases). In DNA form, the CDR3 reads TGTGCCAGCAGTTTGGGGCGCAACGCTTACGAGCAGTACTTC. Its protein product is CASSLGRNAYEQYF.